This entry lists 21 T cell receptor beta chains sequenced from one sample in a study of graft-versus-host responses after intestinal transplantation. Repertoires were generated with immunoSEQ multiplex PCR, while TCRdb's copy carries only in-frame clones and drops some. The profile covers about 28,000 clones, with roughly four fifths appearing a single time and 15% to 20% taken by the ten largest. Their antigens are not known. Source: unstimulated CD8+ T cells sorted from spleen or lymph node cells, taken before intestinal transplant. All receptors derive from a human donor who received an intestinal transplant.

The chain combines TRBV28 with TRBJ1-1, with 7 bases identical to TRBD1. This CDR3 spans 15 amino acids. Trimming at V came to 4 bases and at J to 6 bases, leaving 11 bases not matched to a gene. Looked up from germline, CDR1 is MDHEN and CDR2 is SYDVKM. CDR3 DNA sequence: TGTGCCAGCAGTTCAGGGTCTGGGGGGACAGCTGAAGCTTTCTTT. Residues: CASSSGSGGTAEAFF.

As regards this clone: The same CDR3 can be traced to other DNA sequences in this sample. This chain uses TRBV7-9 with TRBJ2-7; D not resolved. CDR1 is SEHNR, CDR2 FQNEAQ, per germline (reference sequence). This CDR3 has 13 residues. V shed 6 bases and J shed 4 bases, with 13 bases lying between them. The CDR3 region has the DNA TGTGCCAGCAGTGACATTTCCGTTTACGAGCAGTACTTC. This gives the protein CASSDISVYEQYF.

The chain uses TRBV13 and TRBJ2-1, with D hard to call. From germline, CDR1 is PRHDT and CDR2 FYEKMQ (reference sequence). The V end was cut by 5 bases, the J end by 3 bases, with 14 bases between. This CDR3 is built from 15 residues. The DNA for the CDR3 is TGTGCCAGCAGCCACTATGGGTACGGCTACAATGAGCAGTTCTTC. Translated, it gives CASSHYGYGYNEQFF.

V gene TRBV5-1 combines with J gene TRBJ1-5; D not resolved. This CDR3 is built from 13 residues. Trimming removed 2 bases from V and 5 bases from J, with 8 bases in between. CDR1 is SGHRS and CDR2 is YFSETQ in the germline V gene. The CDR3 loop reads CASSFYPDQPQHF. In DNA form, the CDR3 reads TGCGCCAGCAGCTTTTACCCGGATCAGCCCCAGCATTTT. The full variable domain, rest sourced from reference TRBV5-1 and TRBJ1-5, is KAGVTQTPRYLIKTRGQQVTLSCSPISGHRSVSWYQQTPGQGLQFLFEYFSETQRNKGNFPGRFSGRQFSNSRSEMNVSTLELGDSALYLCASSFYPDQPQHFGDGTRLSIL.

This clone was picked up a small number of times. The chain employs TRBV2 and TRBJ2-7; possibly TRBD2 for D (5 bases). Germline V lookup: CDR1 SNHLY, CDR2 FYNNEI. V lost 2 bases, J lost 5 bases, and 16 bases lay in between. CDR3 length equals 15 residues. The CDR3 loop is CASSERITRPHEQYF. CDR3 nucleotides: TGTGCCAGCAGTGAAAGAATTACTAGACCCCACGAGCAGTACTTC.

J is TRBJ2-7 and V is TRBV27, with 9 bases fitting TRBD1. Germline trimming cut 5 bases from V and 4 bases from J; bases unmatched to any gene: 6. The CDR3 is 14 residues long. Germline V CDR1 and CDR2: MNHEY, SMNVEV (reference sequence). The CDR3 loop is CASSTTDRGYEQYF. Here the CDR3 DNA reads TGTGCCAGCAGTACAACGGACAGGGGATACGAGCAGTACTTC.

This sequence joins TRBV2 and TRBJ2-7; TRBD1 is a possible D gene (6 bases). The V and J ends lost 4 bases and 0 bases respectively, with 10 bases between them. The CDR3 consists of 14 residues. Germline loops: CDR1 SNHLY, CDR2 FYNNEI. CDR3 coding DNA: TGTGCCAGCAGTGGTCGGGACAACTCCTACGAGCAGTACTTC. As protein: CASSGRDNSYEQYF.

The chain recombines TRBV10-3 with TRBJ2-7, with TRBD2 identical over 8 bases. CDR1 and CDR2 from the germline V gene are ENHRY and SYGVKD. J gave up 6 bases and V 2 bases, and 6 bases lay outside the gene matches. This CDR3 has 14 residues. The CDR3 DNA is TGTGCCATCAGTGAGGAGGGACTAGTGCGCGAGCAGTACTTC. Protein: CAISEEGLVREQYF.

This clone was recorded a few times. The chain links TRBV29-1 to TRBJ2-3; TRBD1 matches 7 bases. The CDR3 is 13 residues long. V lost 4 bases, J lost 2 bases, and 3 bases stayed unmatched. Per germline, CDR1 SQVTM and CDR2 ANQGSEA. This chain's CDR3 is CSVVGQATDTQYF. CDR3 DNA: TGCAGCGTTGTCGGACAGGCCACAGATACGCAGTATTTT.

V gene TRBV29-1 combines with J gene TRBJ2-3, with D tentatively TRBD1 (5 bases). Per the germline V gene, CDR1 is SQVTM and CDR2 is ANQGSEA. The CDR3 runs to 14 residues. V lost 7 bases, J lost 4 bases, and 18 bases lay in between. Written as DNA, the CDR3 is TGCAGCGCCCTGGCCCGGCAGGGATCAGATACGCAGTATTTT. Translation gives CSALARQGSDTQYF.

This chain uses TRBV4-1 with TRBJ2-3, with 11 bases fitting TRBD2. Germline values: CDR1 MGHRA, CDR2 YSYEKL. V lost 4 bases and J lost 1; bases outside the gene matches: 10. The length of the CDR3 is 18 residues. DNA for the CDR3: TGCGCCAGCAGCCCCTTCACGACTAGCGGGGCCCGCACAGATACGCAGTATTTT. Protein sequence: CASSPFTTSGARTDTQYF.

The CDR3 DNA is TGTGCCAGCAGCAAATCGAGCGGGAGGGCCTGGACAGATACGCAGTATTTT. Translation gives CASSKSSGRAWTDTQYF. The rearrangement links TRBV5-4 to TRBJ2-3; 10 nucleotides align to TRBD2. Germline CDR1 is SGHNT and CDR2 is YYREEE (reference sequence). The CDR3 length is 17 residues. Trimming took 4 bases from V and 3 from J; bases not matched to a gene: 11. The variable domain in full, completed from reference TRBV5-4 and TRBJ2-3, reads ETGVTQSPTHLIKTRGQQVTLRCSSQSGHNTVSWYQQALGQGPQFIFQYYREEENGRGNFPPRFSGLQFPNYSSELNVNALELDDSALYLCASSKSSGRAWTDTQYFGPGTRLTVL.

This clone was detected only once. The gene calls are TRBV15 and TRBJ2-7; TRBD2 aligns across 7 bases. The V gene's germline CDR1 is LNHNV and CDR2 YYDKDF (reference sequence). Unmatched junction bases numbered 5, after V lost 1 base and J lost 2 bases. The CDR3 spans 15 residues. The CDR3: CATSRGSGGTYEQYF. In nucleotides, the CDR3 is TGTGCCACCAGCAGAGGGTCCGGGGGGACCTACGAGCAGTACTTC.

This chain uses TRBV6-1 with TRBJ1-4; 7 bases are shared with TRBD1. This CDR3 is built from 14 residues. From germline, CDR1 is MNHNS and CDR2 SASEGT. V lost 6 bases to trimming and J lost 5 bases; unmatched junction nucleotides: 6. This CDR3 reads CASRTGAGNEKLFF. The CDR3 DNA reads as TGTGCCAGCAGAACAGGGGCTGGGAATGAAAAACTGTTTTTT.

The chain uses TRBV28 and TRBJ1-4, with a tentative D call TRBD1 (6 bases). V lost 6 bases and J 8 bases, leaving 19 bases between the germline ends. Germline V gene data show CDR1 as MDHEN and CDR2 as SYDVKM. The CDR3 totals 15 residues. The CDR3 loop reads CASRLPGHPIEKLFF. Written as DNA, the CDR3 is TGTGCCAGCAGACTCCCGGGACACCCTATAGAAAAACTGTTTTTT.

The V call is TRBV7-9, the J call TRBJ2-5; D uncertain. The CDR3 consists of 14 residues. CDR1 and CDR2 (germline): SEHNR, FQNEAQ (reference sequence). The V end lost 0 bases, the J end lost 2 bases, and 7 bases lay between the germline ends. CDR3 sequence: CASSLAPPQETQYF. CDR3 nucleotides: TGTGCCAGCAGCTTAGCCCCCCCACAAGAGACCCAGTACTTC.

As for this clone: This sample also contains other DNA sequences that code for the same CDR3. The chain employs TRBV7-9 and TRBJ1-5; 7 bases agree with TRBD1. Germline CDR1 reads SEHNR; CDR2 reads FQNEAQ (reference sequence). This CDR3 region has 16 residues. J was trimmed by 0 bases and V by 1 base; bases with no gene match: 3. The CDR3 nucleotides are TGTGCCAGCAGCTTAGAAGGGACAGTTAGCAATCAGCCCCAGCATTTT. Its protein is CASSLEGTVSNQPQHF.

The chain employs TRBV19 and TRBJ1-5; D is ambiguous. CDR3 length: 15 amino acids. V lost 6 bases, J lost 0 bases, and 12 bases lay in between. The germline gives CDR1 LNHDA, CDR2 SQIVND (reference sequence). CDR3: CASSAGGFSNQPQHF. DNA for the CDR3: TGTGCCAGTAGCGCGGGAGGATTTAGCAATCAGCCCCAGCATTTT.

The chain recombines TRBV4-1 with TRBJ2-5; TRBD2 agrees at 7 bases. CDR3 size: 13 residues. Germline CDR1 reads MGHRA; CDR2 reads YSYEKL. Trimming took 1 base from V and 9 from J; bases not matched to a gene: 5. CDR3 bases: TGCGCCAGCAGCCAAGGTGTTGGGGGGGCCCAGTACTTC. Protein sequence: CASSQGVGGAQYF.

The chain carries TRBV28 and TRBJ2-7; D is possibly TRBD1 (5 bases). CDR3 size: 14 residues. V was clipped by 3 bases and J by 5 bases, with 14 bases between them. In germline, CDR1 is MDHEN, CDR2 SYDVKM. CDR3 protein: CASSFAGRANEQYF. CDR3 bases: TGTGCCAGCAGTTTTGCAGGCAGGGCAAACGAGCAGTACTTC.

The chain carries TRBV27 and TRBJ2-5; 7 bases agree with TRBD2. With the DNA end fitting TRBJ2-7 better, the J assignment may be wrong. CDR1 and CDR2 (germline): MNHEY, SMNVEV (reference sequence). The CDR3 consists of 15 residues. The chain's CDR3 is CASSFDSGRAGEQYF. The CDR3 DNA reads TGTGCCAGCAGTTTTGACAGTGGGAGGGCAGGCGAGCAGTACTTC.